Included here is one TCR beta chain sequence, with context. No antigen is known for it. This CDR3 region has 17 residues. Produced via immunoSEQ multiplex PCR; TCRdb's table is partial and in-frame only. Of around 22,000 clones in the sample, about 86% were seen once. The sample is drawn from a study of T cells in narcolepsy. Study-wide context: Enrolled donors included narcolepsy type 1 or type 2 patients and healthy controls. Study results and limitations: Reportedly, autoreactive clonotypes were serially detected in patients' blood but not controls'. Comparing one patient's CSF and blood CD4+ clonotypes highlighted HCRT- and TRIB2-specific autoreactive clonotypes.

The chain employs TRBV21-1 and TRBJ2-3; the D call of TRBD2 is as the table states it, not checked on the DNA. TRBV21-1 is described as a pseudogene. The TCR originated in a human donor in good health. Sequencing was performed on memory (CD45RA-) CD4+ T cells from blood. In DNA, the CDR3 is TGTGCCAGCAGCAAAGTTGTAGCGGGGGTCGCGGCCGATACGCAGTATTTT. It yields the protein CASSKVVAGVAADTQYF.